This TCR beta chain was documented in a study of shared clonotypes between healthy human individuals. The overall study: Per-donor plates numbered three CD4 naive, three CD4 memory, two CD8 naive and one CD8 memory.

The CDR3 has 18 residues. With 0 bases clipped from V and 4 bases from J, the junction kept 10 bases outside the gene matches. From germline, CDR1 is SGHDT and CDR2 YYEEEE. As defined, naive CD8 cells were CD45RO-negative and positively selected for CCR7, with terminally differentiated effector memory CD45RA+ cells excluded. Free of recent acute infections or vaccinations, the donors were healthy HIV-negative adults. The protocol was immunoSEQ multiplex PCR, while the TCRdb copy is restricted to in-frame clones and leaves out a portion. The data hold about 600,000 clones, with roughly 98% observed a single time. Comment on this clone: Its matching antigen is unknown.

Study findings and constraints: Among the subsets, naive ones generally showed larger estimated richness than memory ones. Across a handful of donors, naive CD4 shared 5% to 6%, naive CD8 under 4%, memory CD4 about 2.4%, memory CD8 0.4% to 0.5%.

The gene calls are TRBV5-6 and TRBJ2-5; 12 nucleotides align to TRBD2. This sequence was found in a man aged 30 to 45 in good health. The sample taken for sequencing was naive CD8+ T cells sorted from blood. CDR3 sequence: CASSLASSGRAGRETQYF. CDR3 sequence (DNA): TGTGCCAGCAGCTTGGCGTCTAGCGGGAGGGCCGGGCGAGAGACCCAGTACTTC. The whole variable domain, filled in from reference TRBV5-6 and TRBJ2-5, reads DAGVTQSPTHLIKTRGQQVTLRCSPKSGHDTVSWYQQALGQGPQFIFQYYEEEERQRGNFPDRFSGHQFPNYSSELNVNALLLGDSALYLCASSLASSGRAGRETQYFGPGTRLLVL.